This record looks at one TCR beta chain sequence and its context. Survey-level immunoSEQ sequencing profiled the TCR beta repertoire. The method was immunoSEQ multiplex PCR; TCRdb's version includes in-frame clones alone and lacks a portion of them. This table has some 48,000 clones, approximately 93% appearing once. The CDR3 is 15 amino acids. Trimming removed 1 base from V and 3 bases from J; junction bases left unmatched: 5. CDR1 and CDR2 (germline): MGHRA, YSYEKL. The chain has TRBV4-1 and TRBJ2-7; TRBD1 agrees at 8 bases. Specimen: PBMCs. The receptor was isolated from a man in his forties with rheumatoid arthritis. The CDR3 nucleotides are TGCGCCAGCAGCCAAGGGACAGGGCTCTTCTACGAGCAGTACTTC. Its translation: CASSQGTGLFYEQYF.